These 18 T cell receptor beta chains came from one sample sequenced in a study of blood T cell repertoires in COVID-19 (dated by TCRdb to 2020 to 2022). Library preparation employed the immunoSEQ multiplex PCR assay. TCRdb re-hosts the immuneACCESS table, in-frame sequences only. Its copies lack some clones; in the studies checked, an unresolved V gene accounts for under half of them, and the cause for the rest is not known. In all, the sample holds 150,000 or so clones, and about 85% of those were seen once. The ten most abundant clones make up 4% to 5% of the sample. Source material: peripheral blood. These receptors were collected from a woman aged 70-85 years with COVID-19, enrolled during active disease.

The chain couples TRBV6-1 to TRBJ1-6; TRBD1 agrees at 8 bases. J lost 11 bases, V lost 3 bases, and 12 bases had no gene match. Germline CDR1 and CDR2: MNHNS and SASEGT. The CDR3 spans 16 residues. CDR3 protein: CASSELLGQAGTPLHF. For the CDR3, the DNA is TGTGCCAGCAGTGAGCTGTTGGGACAGGCGGGGACACCCCTCCACTTT.

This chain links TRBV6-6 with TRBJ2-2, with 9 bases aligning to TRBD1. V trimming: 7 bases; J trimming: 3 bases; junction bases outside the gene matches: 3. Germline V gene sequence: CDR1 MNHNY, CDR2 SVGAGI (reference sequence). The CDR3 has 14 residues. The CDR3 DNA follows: TGTGCCAGCATGAGGACAGGGGACACCGGGGAGCTGTTTTTT. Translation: CASMRTGDTGELFF.

As DNA, the CDR3 is TGTGCCAGCAGGGGACAGCGGACAGATACGCAGTATTTT. It is translated as CASRGQRTDTQYF. V usage is TRBV2 and J usage is TRBJ2-3; TRBD1 matches at 7 bases. The germline V gene encodes CDR1 SNHLY and CDR2 FYNNEI. The CDR3 runs to 13 residues. The junction had 3 bases not matched to a gene; V was cut back by 6 bases and J by 3 bases. Full variable domain (outside the CDR3, taken from reference TRBV2 and TRBJ2-3): EPEVTQTPSHQVTQMGQEVILRCVPISNHLYFYWYRQILGQKVEFLVSFYNNEISEKSEIFDDQFSVERPDGSNFTLKIRSTKLEDSAMYFCASRGQRTDTQYFGPGTRLTVL.

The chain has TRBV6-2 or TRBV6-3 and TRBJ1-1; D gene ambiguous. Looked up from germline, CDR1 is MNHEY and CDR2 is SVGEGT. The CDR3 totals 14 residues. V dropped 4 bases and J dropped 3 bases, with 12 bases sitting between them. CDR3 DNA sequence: TGTGCCAGCAGTTTTGGACTCGGCGACACTGAAGCTTTCTTT. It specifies CASSFGLGDTEAFF.

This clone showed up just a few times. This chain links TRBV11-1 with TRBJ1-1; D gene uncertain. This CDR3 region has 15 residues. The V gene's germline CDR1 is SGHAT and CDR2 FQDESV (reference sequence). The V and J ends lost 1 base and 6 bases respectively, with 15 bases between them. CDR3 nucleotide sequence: TGTGCCAGCAGCTTAGACGCAGTCTCGAGGTCTGAAGCTTTCTTT. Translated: CASSLDAVSRSEAFF.

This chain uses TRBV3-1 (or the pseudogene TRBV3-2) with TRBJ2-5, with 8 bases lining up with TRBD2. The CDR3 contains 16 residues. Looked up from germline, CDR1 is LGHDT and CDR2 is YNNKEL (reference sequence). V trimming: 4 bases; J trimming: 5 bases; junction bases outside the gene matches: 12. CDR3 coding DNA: TGTGCCAGCAGCCGCCTTATGGGACTAGGAGGGGAGACCCAGTACTTC. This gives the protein CASSRLMGLGGETQYF.

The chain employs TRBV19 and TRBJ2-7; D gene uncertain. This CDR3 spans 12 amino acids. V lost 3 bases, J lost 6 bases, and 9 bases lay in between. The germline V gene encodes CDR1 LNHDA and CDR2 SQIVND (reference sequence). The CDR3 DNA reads TGTGCCAGTAGTATGGGCCTCGGCGAGCAGTACTTC. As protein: CASSMGLGEQYF.

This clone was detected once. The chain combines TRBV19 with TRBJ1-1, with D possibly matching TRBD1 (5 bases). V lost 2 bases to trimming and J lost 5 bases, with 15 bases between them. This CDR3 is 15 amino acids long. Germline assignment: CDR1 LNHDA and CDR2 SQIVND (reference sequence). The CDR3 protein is CASSIPMGGGTEAFF. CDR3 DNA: TGTGCCAGTAGTATACCCATGGGGGGAGGGACTGAAGCTTTCTTT.

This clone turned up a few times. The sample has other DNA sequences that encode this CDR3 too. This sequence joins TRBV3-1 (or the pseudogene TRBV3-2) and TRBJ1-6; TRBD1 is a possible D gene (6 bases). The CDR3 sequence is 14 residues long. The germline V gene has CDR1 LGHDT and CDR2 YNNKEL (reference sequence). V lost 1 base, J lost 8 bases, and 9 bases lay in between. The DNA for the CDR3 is TGTGCCAGCAGCCAAGTGACAGGCTATTCACCCCTCCACTTT. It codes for CASSQVTGYSPLHF.

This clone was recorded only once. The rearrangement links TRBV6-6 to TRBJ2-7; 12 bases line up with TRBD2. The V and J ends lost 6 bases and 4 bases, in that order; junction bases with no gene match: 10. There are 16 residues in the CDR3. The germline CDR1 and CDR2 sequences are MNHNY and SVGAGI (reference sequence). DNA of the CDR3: TGTGCCAGCAGATCTAGCGGGGGGGCCGGTCGGTACGAGCAGTACTTC. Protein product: CASRSSGGAGRYEQYF.

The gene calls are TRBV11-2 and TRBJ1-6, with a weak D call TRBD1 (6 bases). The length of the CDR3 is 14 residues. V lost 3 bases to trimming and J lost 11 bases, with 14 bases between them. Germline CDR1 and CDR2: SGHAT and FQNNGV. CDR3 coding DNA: TGTGCCAGCAGCTTCTCGCAGGGGAGTCCACCCCTCCACTTT. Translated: CASSFSQGSPPLHF. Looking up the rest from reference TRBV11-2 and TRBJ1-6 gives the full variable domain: EAGVAQSPRYKIIEKRQSVAFWCNPISGHATLYWYQQILGQGPKLLIQFQNNGVVDDSQLPKDRFSAERLKGVDSTLKIQPAKLEDSAVYLCASSFSQGSPPLHFGNGTRLTVT.

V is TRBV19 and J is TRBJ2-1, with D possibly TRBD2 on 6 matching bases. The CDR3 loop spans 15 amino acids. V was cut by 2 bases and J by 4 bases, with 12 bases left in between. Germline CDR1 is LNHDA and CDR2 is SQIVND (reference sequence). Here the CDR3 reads CASSIMEGRYNEQFF. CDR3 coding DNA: TGTGCCAGTAGTATAATGGAGGGACGGTACAATGAGCAGTTCTTC.

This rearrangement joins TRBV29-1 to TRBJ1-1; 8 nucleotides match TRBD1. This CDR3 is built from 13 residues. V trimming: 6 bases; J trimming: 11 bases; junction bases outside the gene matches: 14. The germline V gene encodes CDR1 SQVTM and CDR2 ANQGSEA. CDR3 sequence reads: CSVPGQGLSGAFF. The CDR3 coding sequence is TGCAGCGTCCCCGGACAGGGCCTCTCCGGGGCTTTCTTT.

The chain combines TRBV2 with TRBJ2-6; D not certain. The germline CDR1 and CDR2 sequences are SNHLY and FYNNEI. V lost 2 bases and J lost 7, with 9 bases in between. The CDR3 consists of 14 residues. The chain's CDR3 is CASSETPGANVLTF. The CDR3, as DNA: TGTGCCAGCAGTGAAACCCCGGGTGCCAACGTCCTGACTTTC.

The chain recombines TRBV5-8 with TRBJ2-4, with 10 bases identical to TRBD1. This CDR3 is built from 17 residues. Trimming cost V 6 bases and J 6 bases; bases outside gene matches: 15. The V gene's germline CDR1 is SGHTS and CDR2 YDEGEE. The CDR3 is CASTRRGGQGIGNIQYF. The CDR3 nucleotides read TGTGCCAGCACCCGTAGGGGGGGACAGGGGATCGGAAACATTCAGTACTTC. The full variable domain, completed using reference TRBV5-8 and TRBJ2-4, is EAGVTQSPTHLIKTRGQQATLRCSPISGHTSVYWYQQALGLGLQFLLWYDEGEERNRGNFPPRFSGRQFPNYSSELNVNALELEDSALYLCASTRRGGQGIGNIQYFGAGTRLSVL.

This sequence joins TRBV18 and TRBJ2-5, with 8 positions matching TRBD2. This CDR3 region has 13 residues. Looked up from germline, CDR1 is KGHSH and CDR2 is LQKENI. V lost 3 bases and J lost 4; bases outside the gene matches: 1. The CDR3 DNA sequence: TGTGCCAGCTCACCCAGCGGGAGAGAGACCCAGTACTTC. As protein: CASSPSGRETQYF.

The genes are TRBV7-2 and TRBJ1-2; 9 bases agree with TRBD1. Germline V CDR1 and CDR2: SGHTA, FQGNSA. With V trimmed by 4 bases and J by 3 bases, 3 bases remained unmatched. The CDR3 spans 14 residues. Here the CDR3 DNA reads TGTGCCAGCAGCTCTCGACAGGGGGACTATGGCTACACCTTC. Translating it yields CASSSRQGDYGYTF.

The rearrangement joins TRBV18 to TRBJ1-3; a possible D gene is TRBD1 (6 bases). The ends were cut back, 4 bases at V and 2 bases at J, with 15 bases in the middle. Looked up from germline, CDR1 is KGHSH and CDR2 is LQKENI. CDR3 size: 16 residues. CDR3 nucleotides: TGTGCCAGCTCACAACTAGACAGGCTTACTGGAAACACCATATATTTT. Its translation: CASSQLDRLTGNTIYF.